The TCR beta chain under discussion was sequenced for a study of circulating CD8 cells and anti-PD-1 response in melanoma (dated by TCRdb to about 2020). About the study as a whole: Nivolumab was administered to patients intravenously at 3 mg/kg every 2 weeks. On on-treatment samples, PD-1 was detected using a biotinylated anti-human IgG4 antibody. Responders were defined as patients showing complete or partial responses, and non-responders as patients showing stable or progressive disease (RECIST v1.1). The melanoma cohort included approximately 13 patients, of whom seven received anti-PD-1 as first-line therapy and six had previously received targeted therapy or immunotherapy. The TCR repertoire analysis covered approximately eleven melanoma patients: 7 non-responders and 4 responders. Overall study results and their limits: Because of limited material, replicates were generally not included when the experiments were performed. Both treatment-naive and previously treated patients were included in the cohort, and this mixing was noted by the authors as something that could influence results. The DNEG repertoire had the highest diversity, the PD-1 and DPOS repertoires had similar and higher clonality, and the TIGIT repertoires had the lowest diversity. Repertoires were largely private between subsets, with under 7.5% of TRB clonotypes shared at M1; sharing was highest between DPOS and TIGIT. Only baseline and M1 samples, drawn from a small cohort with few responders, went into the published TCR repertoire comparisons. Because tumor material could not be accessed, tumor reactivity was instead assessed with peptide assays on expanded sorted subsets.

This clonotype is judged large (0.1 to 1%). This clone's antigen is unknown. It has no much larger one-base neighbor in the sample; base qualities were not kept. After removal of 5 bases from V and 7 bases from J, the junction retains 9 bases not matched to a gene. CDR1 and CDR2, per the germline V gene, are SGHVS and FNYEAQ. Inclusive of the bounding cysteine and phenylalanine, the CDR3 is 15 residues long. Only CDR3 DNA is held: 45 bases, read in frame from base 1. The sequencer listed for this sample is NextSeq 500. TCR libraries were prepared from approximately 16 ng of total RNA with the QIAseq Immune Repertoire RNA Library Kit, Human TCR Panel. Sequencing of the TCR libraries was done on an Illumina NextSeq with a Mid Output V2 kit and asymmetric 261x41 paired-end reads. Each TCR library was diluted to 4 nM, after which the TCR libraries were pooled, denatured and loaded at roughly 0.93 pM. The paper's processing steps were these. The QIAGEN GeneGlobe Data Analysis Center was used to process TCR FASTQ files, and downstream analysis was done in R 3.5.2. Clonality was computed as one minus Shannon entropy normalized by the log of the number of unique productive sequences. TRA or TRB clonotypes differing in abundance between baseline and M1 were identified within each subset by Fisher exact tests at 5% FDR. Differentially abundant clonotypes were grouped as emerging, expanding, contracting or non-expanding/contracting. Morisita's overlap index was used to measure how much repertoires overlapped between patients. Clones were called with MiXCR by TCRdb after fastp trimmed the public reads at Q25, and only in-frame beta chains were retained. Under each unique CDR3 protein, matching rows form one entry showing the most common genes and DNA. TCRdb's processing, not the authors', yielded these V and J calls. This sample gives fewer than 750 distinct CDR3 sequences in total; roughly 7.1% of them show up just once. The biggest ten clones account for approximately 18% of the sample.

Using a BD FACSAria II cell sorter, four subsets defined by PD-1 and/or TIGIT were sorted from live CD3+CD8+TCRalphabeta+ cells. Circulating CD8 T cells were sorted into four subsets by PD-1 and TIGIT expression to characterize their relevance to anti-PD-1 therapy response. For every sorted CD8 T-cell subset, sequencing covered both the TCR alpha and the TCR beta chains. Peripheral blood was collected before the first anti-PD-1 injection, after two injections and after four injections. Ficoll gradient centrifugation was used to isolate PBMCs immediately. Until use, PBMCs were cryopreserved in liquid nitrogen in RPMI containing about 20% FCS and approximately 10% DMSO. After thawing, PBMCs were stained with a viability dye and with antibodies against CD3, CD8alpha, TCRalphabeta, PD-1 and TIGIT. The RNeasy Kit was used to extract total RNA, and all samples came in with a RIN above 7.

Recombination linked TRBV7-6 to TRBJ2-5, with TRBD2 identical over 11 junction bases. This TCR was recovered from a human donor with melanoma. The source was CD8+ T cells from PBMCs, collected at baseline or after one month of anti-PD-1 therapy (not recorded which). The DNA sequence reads TGTGCCAGCAGCCAGGGACTAGCGGACGTTTGGACCCAGTACTTC. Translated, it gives CASSQGLADVWTQYF.